Listed here are 18 T cell receptor beta chains from one sample, sequenced in a study of beta chain features in type 1 diabetes. The study reverse transcribed the entire isolated RNA, so it sequenced expressed TCRB transcripts. Libraries were prepared by immunoSEQ multiplex PCR; TCRdb keeps only in-frame clonotypes and omits some of them. The sample gives around 25,000 clones, under 70% of which show up once; 1.1% is in the top ten. No antigen has been identified for these receptors. The study's findings and limits: Type 1 diabetes patients had moderately but significantly shorter TCRB CDR3s in all four CD4+ subsets.

The sequencing input was stem cell memory CD4+ T cells from blood. Receptors were obtained from a woman between 40 and 50 years old with type 1 diabetes.

This clone turned up a few times. The rearrangement uses TRBV4-3 and TRBJ2-7; a possible D gene is TRBD1 (6 bases). Trimming removed 2 bases at V and 5 bases at J, with 22 bases between. The V gene's germline CDR1 is LGHNA and CDR2 YSLEER. The CDR3 runs to 17 residues. CDR3 nucleotides: TGCGCCAGCAGCCAATTCGTAGGTGGGGGCCTGGGAAACGAGCAGTACTTC. Its translation is CASSQFVGGGLGNEQYF.

V is TRBV29-1 and J is TRBJ2-2; D may be TRBD1 (8 bases). The CDR3 contains 13 residues. Trimming took off 7 bases at V and 6 bases at J, with 15 bases between the two ends. The germline V gene encodes CDR1 SQVTM and CDR2 ANQGSEA. CDR3 residues: CSGHRGGSGELFF. CDR3 sequence (DNA): TGCAGCGGTCACAGGGGGGGGTCCGGGGAGCTGTTTTTT.

V is TRBV6-6 and J is TRBJ2-5, with D tentatively TRBD2 (5 bases). The V end was cut by 4 bases, the J end by 10 bases, with 13 bases between. The CDR3 sequence is 12 residues long. Germline-derived CDR1 and CDR2 are MNHNY and SVGAGI (reference sequence). CDR3 in DNA: TGTGCCAGCAGTTGGACCGGGGATGACCAGTACTTC. This sequence encodes CASSWTGDDQYF.

The chain has TRBV13 and TRBJ2-6; 8 bases agree with TRBD1. This CDR3 is 17 amino acids long. With 5 bases clipped from V and 2 bases from J, the junction kept 8 bases outside the gene matches. CDR1 and CDR2 from the germline V gene are PRHDT and FYEKMQ (reference sequence). The CDR3 loop is CASSAGQGWAGANVLTF. CDR3 in DNA: TGTGCCAGCAGCGCCGGACAGGGATGGGCTGGGGCCAACGTCCTGACTTTC.

This clone was counted only a few times. CDR3 nucleotides: TGTGCCAGCAGTTCCCCCGGGACACTCGAAGATACGCAGTATTTT. It translates to CASSSPGTLEDTQYF. The V call is TRBV11-1, the J call TRBJ2-3, with D possibly TRBD1 on 6 matching bases. The CDR3 loop spans 15 amino acids. Germline V gene sequence: CDR1 SGHAT, CDR2 FQDESV (reference sequence). Trimming removed 6 bases at V and 5 bases at J, with 18 bases between.

This chain joins TRBV19 and TRBJ1-2; 9 bases map to TRBD1. The V gene's germline CDR1 is LNHDA and CDR2 SQIVND (reference sequence). J gave up 3 bases and V 5 bases, and 7 bases lay outside the gene matches. This CDR3 has 15 amino acids. The CDR3 DNA sequence: TGTGCCAGTAGTTTTTCGGGACAGGGTTACTATGGCTACACCTTC. Translated, it gives CASSFSGQGYYGYTF.

The V gene is TRBV7-9, the J gene TRBJ2-5, with D unresolved. The CDR3 runs to 12 residues. Per germline, CDR1 SEHNR and CDR2 FQNEAQ (reference sequence). V lost 2 bases, J lost 5 bases, and 6 bases lay in between. CDR3 sequence (DNA): TGTGCCAGCAGCTTAATCTACGAGACCCAGTACTTC. Protein sequence: CASSLIYETQYF. Supplemented by reference TRBV7-9 and TRBJ2-5, the full variable domain reads DTGVSQNPRHKITKRGQNVTFRCDPISEHNRLYWYRQTLGQGPEFLTYFQNEAQLEKSRLLSDRFSAERPKGSFSTLEIQRTEQGDSAMYLCASSLIYETQYFGPGTRLLVL.

The V call is TRBV28, the J call TRBJ1-5; 9 nucleotides align to TRBD1. CDR1 is MDHEN and CDR2 is SYDVKM in the germline V gene. The CDR3 loop spans 17 amino acids. J gave up 4 bases and V 5 bases, and 12 bases lay outside the gene matches. In nucleotides, the CDR3 is TGTGCCAGCAGTACCCGGGACAGGGAGAGTTTAAATCAGCCCCAGCATTTT. It is translated as CASSTRDRESLNQPQHF.

The rearrangement links TRBV28 to TRBJ2-4; 10 nucleotides line up with TRBD1. Unmatched junction bases numbered 4, after V lost 1 base and J lost 7 bases. Germline assignment: CDR1 MDHEN and CDR2 SYDVKM. The CDR3 is 15 residues long. CDR3 residues: CASSLSAGQGNIQYF. The CDR3 bases are TGTGCCAGCAGTTTATCGGCGGGACAGGGGAACATTCAGTACTTC. The complete variable domain, with remaining parts taken from reference TRBV28 and TRBJ2-4, reads DVKVTQSSRYLVKRTGEKVFLECVQDMDHENMFWYRQDPGLGLRLIYFSYDVKMKEKGDIPEGYSVSREKKERFSLILESASTNQTSMYLCASSLSAGQGNIQYFGAGTRLSVL.

The chain couples TRBV6-6 to TRBJ1-4, with D possibly being TRBD1 (6 bases). The CDR3 has 16 amino acids. V was shortened by 4 bases and J by 8 bases, with 20 bases between the two germline ends. From germline, CDR1 is MNHNY and CDR2 SVGAGI (reference sequence). The CDR3 sequence: CASSSTRTEAQEKLFF. The DNA of the CDR3 is TGTGCCAGCAGTTCGACCCGGACAGAGGCACAGGAAAAACTGTTTTTT.

The CDR3 sequence: CASSDTGTALATNEKLFF. CDR3 DNA sequence: TGTGCCAGCAGTGATACCGGGACAGCTCTGGCAACTAATGAAAAACTGTTTTTT. The chain links TRBV2 to TRBJ1-4; 7 bases map to TRBD1. Per the germline V gene, CDR1 is SNHLY and CDR2 is FYNNEI. The CDR3 has 18 amino acids. Germline trimming cut 3 bases from V and 0 bases from J; bases unmatched to any gene: 10.

This clone was detected only a few times. The chain couples TRBV30 to TRBJ2-7, with 12 bases that match TRBD2. CDR1 and CDR2 from the germline V gene are GTSNPN and SVGIG (reference sequence). This CDR3 is built from 17 residues. The V gene end was trimmed by 3 bases and the J gene end by 0 bases; junction bases not matched to a gene: 9. The CDR3 DNA follows: TGTGCCTGGAGGGGGACTAGCGGGCGCCTGAGCTCCTACGAGCAGTACTTC. Protein: CAWRGTSGRLSSYEQYF.

This chain's CDR3 is CASSLDSNRRETQYF. CDR3 nucleotides: TGTGCCAGTAGCCTGGACAGTAATCGGAGAGAGACCCAGTACTTC. This chain links TRBV19 with TRBJ2-5, with D possibly being TRBD1 (6 bases). This CDR3 has 15 residues. CDR1 and CDR2 from the germline V gene are LNHDA and SQIVND (reference sequence). Between the trimmed V and J ends, which lost 6 bases and 4 bases, there was a span of 18 bases.

V usage is TRBV7-2 and J usage is TRBJ1-2; a weak D match, TRBD1 (6 bases). The CDR3 runs to 16 residues. CDR1 SGHTA and CDR2 FQGNSA come from the germline V gene. The germline V and J ends were trimmed by 0 bases and 2 bases, with 13 bases remaining between them. The CDR3 reads CASSLAPGQKNYGYTF. Here the CDR3 DNA reads TGTGCCAGCAGCTTAGCCCCGGGACAAAAGAACTATGGCTACACCTTC.

The J gene is TRBJ1-1, the V gene TRBV10-3; no reliable D call. The length of the CDR3 is 13 residues. In germline, CDR1 is ENHRY, CDR2 SYGVKD. V was cut by 9 bases and J by 1 base, with 12 bases left in between. In DNA, the CDR3 is TGTGCCATACGAGAGCTAGAGAACACTGAAGCTTTCTTT. Protein: CAIRELENTEAFF.

About this clone: Just one base apart from a much larger clone, this may be a read error. Other DNA sequences in this sample translate to the same CDR3. V usage is TRBV7-2 and J usage is TRBJ2-1; TRBD2 matches 13 bases. CDR3 length: 15 residues. V shed 5 bases, J shed 4 bases, and the junction held 2 bases outside the gene matches. From germline, CDR1 is SGHTA and CDR2 FQGNSA. The CDR3 sequence is CASSPTSGGYNEQFF. As DNA, the CDR3 is TGTGCCAGCAGCCCGACTAGCGGGGGGTACAATGAGCAGTTCTTC.

The chain carries TRBV7-8 and TRBJ2-1; D perhaps matches TRBD2 (5 bases). The length of the CDR3 is 16 residues. Germline V lookup: CDR1 SGHVS, CDR2 FQNEAQ. Trimming removed 5 bases at V and 7 bases at J, with 21 bases between. This CDR3 reads CASSNYRTHPRNEQFF. CDR3 sequence (DNA): TGTGCCAGCAGCAATTATCGGACTCATCCAAGGAATGAGCAGTTCTTC.

This chain uses TRBV5-1 with TRBJ2-5, with D perhaps matching TRBD1 (6 bases). The V gene's germline CDR1 is SGHRS and CDR2 YFSETQ. Between the trimmed V and J ends, which lost 0 bases and 3 bases, there was a span of 9 bases. The CDR3 has 14 amino acids. DNA of the CDR3: TGCGCCAGCAGCTTGGGGAGGACAGAAGAGACCCAGTACTTC. It specifies CASSLGRTEETQYF.